One and the same sample provided the 9 T cell receptor beta chains below, sequenced in a study of early T cells in non-severe SARS-CoV-2 infection. TCRdb re-called the 5' RACE reads with MiXCR, one entry per CDR3 protein. In the table there are tens of thousands of distinct CDR3 sequences, approximately 15% of which are singletons. Sequencing was performed on whole blood. These receptors originate from an adult who was a healthcare worker with PCR-confirmed SARS-CoV-2 infection or an uninfected control (not recorded which).

There are many counts of this clonotype. The chain is built from TRBV28 and TRBJ2-4; 7 positions agree with TRBD2. V was clipped by 6 bases and J by 2 bases; unmatched bases: 4. Germline V lookup: CDR1 MDHEN, CDR2 SYDVKM. The CDR3 extends over 14 amino acids. CDR3 DNA: TGTGCCAGCAGATCTAGCGGTACCAAAAACATTCAGTACTTC. Translation: CASRSSGTKNIQYF.

The chain links TRBV5-6 to TRBJ2-1, with a possible D match to TRBD2 (5 bases). V gave up 4 bases and J gave up 9 bases, with 17 bases separating them. The CDR3 is made up of 14 amino acids. Germline CDR1 reads SGHDT; CDR2 reads YYEEEE. The CDR3 protein is CASSLGLVLGEQFF. The CDR3 DNA follows: TGTGCCAGCAGCCTAGGACTCGTTCTCGGTGAGCAGTTCTTC.

The chain employs TRBV15 and TRBJ2-7; no clear D. The CDR3 is 11 residues long. Germline V gives CDR1 LNHNV, CDR2 YYDKDF (reference sequence). Trimming pared 5 bases from V and 7 bases from J, leaving 9 bases between. The CDR3 DNA is TGTGCCACCAGCGGCGTGAGAGAGCAGTACTTC. This sequence encodes CATSGVREQYF.

This clonotype was recorded a few times. The V and J genes are TRBV7-2 and TRBJ1-2; D gene uncertain. This CDR3 is built from 14 residues. Trimming shortened V by 3 bases and J by 2 bases, and 10 bases separated the two germline ends. CDR1 is SGHTA, CDR2 FQGNSA, per germline. The CDR3 here is CASSLRLENYGYTF. DNA of the CDR3: TGTGCCAGCAGCTTGCGCCTGGAAAACTATGGCTACACCTTC.

Comments on this clonotype: One base away lies a much larger clone, so this may be a sequencing read error. CDR3 sequence: CVSSFGLAGGRGEQFF. CDR3 DNA sequence: TGTGTCAGCAGCTTCGGACTAGCGGGAGGTAGAGGTGAGCAGTTCTTC. The chain joins TRBV7-6 to TRBJ2-1; 14 bases agree with TRBD2. The CDR3 covers 16 residues. CDR1 and CDR2 (germline): SGHVS, FNYEAQ.

The sample holds a few counts of this clonotype. This chain joins TRBV18 and TRBJ2-7; TRBD2 aligns across 11 bases. Germline values: CDR1 KGHSH, CDR2 LQKENI. This CDR3 is 15 amino acids long. V shed 4 bases and J 3 bases; nucleotides not matched to a gene: 5. The CDR3 loop is CASSLRLAGYYEQYF. The CDR3 region has the DNA TGTGCCAGCTCACTTAGACTAGCGGGATACTACGAGCAGTACTTC.

The chain recombines TRBV20-1 with TRBJ1-1, with D hard to call. This CDR3 is 14 amino acids long. CDR1 is DFQATT and CDR2 is SNEGSKA in the germline V gene (reference sequence). Trimming left V 2 bases short and J 1 base short, with 11 bases between. CDR3 protein: CSARREGTNTEAFF. The DNA of the CDR3 is TGCAGTGCTAGACGGGAGGGTACGAACACTGAAGCTTTCTTT.

The sample holds many counts of this clonotype. This chain connects TRBV2 to TRBJ2-7; D is uncertain. V was clipped by 6 bases and J by 3 bases, with 9 bases between them. Germline-derived CDR1 and CDR2 are SNHLY and FYNNEI. This CDR3 has 12 residues. This CDR3 is CASSVNRYEQYF. The CDR3 nucleotides read TGTGCCAGCAGCGTTAACCGCTACGAGCAGTACTTC.

The genes are TRBV11-2 and TRBJ2-1, with a possible D match to TRBD2 (5 bases). The V gene lost 1 base and the J gene lost 7 bases, with 11 bases spanning the gap. The CDR3 extends over 14 amino acids. Germline CDR1 and CDR2: SGHAT and FQNNGV. CDR3 DNA: TGTGCCAGCAGCTTAGGGGGAGCTAGGAATGAGCAGTTCTTC. It codes for CASSLGGARNEQFF.